This T cell receptor (beta chain) emerged from a study of regulatory T cells in long-lasting Graves disease. CDR3 regions were amplified by Arm-PCR using iRepertoire HTBI primers to build TCR beta libraries. TCRdb passed the multiplex PCR reads through MiXCR, listing each CDR3 protein once. The sample lists around 500,000 distinct CDR3 sequences, about 16% occurring once. Time point given: newly diagnosed GD, antithyroid drugs for less than 3 months. PBMCs provided the RNA from which the TCR library was made. Germline V CDR1 and CDR2: DFQATT, SNEGSKA (reference sequence). This CDR3 is 13 amino acids long. Trimming left V 7 bases short and J 2 bases short, with 12 bases between. Ten or more counts support this clonotype. These sequences were also reported in another study, on T cells in Graves' hyperthyroidism and ophthalmopathy.

The J gene is TRBJ2-1, the V gene TRBV20-1; no reliable D call. Material: peripheral blood mononuclear cells (PBMCs), obtained at new diagnosis, from a patient treated with antithyroid drugs. The receptor was derived from a woman aged 40 to 65 with Graves disease. The CDR3 DNA follows: TGCAGTGGCCGGGCTTCTACCTACAATGAGCAGTTCTTC. This gives the protein CSGRASTYNEQFF.